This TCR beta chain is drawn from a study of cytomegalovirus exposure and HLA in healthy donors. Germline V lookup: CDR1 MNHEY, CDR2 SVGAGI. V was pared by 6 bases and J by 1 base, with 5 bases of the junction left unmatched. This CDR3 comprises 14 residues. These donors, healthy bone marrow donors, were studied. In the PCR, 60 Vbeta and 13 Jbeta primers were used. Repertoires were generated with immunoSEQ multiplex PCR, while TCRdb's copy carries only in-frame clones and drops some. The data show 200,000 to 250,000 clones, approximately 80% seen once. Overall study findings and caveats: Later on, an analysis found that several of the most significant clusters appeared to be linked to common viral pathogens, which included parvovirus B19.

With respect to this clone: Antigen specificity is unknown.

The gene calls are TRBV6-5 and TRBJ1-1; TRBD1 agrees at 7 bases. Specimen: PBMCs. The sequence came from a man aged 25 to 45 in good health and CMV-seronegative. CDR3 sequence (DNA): TGTGCCAGCAGCGAACAGGGGACGAACACTGAAGCTTTCTTT. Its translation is CASSEQGTNTEAFF.